What follows are 2 T cell receptor beta chains derived from one specimen sequenced in a study of cytomegalovirus exposure and HLA in healthy donors. Primers: 60 Vbeta forward and 13 Jbeta reverse. The table came from immunoSEQ multiplex PCR; TCRdb's copy has only in-frame clones and leaves some out. This sample has some 69,000 clones, with under 80% found just once. The specimen sequenced was PBMCs. These receptor sequences come from a male donor in good health and CMV-seropositive.

This clone was seen once. The chain employs TRBV29-1 and TRBJ2-3; TRBD2 matches 14 bases. The CDR3 sequence is 14 residues long. V dropped 6 bases and J dropped 3; count of bases not matched to a gene: 2. Germline assignment: CDR1 SQVTM and CDR2 ANQGSEA. The CDR3 coding sequence is TGCAGCGTGGGACTAGCGGGAGTTACAGATACGCAGTATTTT. Encoded protein: CSVGLAGVTDTQYF.

CDR3 nucleotide sequence: TGTGCCACCGCAGGGGGCACTGAAGCTTTCTTT. This gives the protein CATAGGTEAFF. The chain is built from TRBV2 and TRBJ1-1; 7 nucleotides agree with TRBD1. Germline V gene lookup returns CDR1 SNHLY and CDR2 FYNNEI. The CDR3 is 11 amino acids. The V and J ends lost 10 bases and 4 bases, in that order; junction bases with no gene match: 3. The full variable domain, with the rest looked up from reference TRBV2 and TRBJ1-1, is EPEVTQTPSHQVTQMGQEVILRCVPISNHLYFYWYRQILGQKVEFLVSFYNNEISEKSEIFDDQFSVERPDGSNFTLKIRSTKLEDSAMYFCATAGGTEAFFGQGTRLTVV.